This T cell receptor beta chain was found in a study of blood T cells in healthy people across ages. A second PCR, run for roughly 7 to 11 cycles, used a sample-barcoded 5' primer plus a J-beta primer mix. Carrying 12 random nucleotides, a template-switch adaptor labeled each individual cDNA molecule. MiXCR was run by TCRdb on the 5' RACE reads, yielding one entry per CDR3 protein. Among over 950,000 distinct CDR3 sequences listed, roughly two fifths were seen once. Looked up from germline, CDR1 is DFQATT and CDR2 is SNEGSKA (reference sequence). This CDR3 has 12 amino acids. V lost 5 bases, J lost 6 bases, and 13 bases lay in between. Findings and limits, study-wide: The study could not conclusively compare naive and antigen-experienced cells, given its unsorted PBMCs. Versus aged donors, long-lived donors had higher diversity and more naive CD4+ cells.

This clonotype has only a few counts. The antigen is unknown. Donors ranged from about 6 to 90 years old and were healthy Caucasians in Russia. This chain uses TRBV20-1 with TRBJ1-2; D ambiguous. Source material: blood. The receptor was derived from a man between 18 and 29 years old in good health. As DNA, the CDR3 is TGCAGTGCTCGGGCATCGGAGGATGGCTACACCTTC. It yields the protein CSARASEDGYTF.